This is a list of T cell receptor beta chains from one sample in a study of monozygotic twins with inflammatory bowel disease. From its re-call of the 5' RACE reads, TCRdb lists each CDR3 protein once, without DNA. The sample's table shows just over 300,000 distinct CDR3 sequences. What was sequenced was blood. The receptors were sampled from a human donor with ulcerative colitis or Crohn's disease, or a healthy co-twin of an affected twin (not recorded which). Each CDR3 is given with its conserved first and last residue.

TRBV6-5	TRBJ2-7	CASKFSPGGSSYEQYF
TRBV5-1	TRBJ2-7	CASSFPGTSASYEQYF
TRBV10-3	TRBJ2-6	CAISGVGRSSGANVLTF
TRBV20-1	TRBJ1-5	CSATPGQKNQPQHF
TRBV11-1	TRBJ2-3	CASSLQGTASARTDTQYF
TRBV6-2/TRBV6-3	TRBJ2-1	CASSSPFPGQFF
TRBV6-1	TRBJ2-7	CASSLISSTYEQYF
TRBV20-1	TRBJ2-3	CSANVAGGTDTQYF
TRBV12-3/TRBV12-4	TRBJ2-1	CASMTGQTVYNEQFF
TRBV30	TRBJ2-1	CAQDLTGFGEQFF
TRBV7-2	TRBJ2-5	CASSFYASGGMGETQYF
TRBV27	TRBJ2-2	CASSSDKNTGELFF
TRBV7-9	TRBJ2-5	CASSLGTVQETQYF
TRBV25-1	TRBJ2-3	CASSEHKASTDTQYF
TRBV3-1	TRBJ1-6	CASSPTAILTPSPLHF
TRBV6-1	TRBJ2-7	CASSSRYGRKVYEQYF
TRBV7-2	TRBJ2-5	CASSPNSQGATQYF
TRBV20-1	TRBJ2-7	CSARLGLHEQYF
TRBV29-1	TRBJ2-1	CSVASPHEQFF
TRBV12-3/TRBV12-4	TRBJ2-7	CASSSFRGQYF
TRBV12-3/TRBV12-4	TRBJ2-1	CAISRGVGHYNEQFF
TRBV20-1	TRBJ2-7	CSATEDRAYEQYF
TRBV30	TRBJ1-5	CAWSILSSSQPQHF
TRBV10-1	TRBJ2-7	CASSDPRDRHEQYF
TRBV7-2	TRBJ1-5	CASSLVGSRQPQHF
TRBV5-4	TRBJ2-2	CASSLVGVRTGELFF
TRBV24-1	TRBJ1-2	CATSDSGPGQNYGYTF
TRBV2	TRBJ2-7	CASTGGGSGYEQYF
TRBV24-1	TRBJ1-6	CATSDGGRVNSPLHF
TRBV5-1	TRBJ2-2	CASSSGGTGVPSGELFF
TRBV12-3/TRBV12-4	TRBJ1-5	CASSLGTFNQPQHF
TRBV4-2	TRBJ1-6	CASSQEIGGWNSPLHF
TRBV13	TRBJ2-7	CASSFRSGVISYEQYF
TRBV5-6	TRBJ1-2	CASSLSGFGDGYTF
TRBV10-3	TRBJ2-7	CATAGTIAYEQYF
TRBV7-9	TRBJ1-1	CASSLSATEAFF